One and the same sample provided the 29 T cell receptor beta chains below, sequenced in a study of siplizumab effects on memory and regulatory T cells. This table comes from immunoSEQ multiplex PCR, and its TCRdb copy is limited to in-frame clones, with some not included. Among some 73,000 clones listed, 93% were seen once. Sequencing used CD8+ T cells sorted from blood. These receptors all come from a human donor in good health.

The chain combines TRBV29-1 with TRBJ2-7, with D possibly matching TRBD1 (6 bases). Germline assignment: CDR1 SQVTM and CDR2 ANQGSEA. The CDR3 is 13 amino acids. V was pared by 3 bases and J by 7 bases, with 16 bases between. The CDR3, as DNA: TGCAGCGTTGAGCCCAGGGGTGAAGGGGAGCAGTACTTC. Translating it yields CSVEPRGEGEQYF.

The V call is TRBV9, the J call TRBJ1-2, with D perhaps matching TRBD1 (6 bases). The V gene's germline CDR1 is SGDLS and CDR2 YYNGEE. The V end was cut by 0 bases, the J end by 5 bases, with 8 bases between. This CDR3 has 13 amino acids. The CDR3 DNA sequence: TGTGCCAGCAGCGTAGGAGGGGGGTATGGCTACACCTTC. Its translation is CASSVGGGYGYTF.

CDR3 protein: CAIAAGGADIQYF. The CDR3 bases are TGTGCCATCGCGGCGGGGGGAGCGGACATTCAGTACTTC. The V call is TRBV10-3, the J call TRBJ2-4; 8 bases agree with TRBD2. The V and J ends lost 8 bases and 8 bases, in that order; junction bases with no gene match: 8. Germline V CDR1 and CDR2: ENHRY, SYGVKD. The CDR3 length is 13 residues.

This chain links TRBV7-7 with TRBJ2-5; no firm D call. Germline V gene data show CDR1 as SSHAT and CDR2 as FNYEAQ (reference sequence). Trimming stripped 4 bases from V and 3 bases from J, with 9 bases between. CDR3 length equals 13 residues. The CDR3 DNA sequence: TGTGCCAGCAGCTACTGGACCAAAGAGACCCAGTACTTC. Its translation: CASSYWTKETQYF. Based on the CDR3 plus reference TRBV7-7 and TRBJ2-5, the full variable domain is GAGVSQSPRYKVTKRGQDVTLRCDPISSHATLYWYQQALGQGPEFLTYFNYEAQPDKSGLPSDRFSAERPEGSISTLTIQRTEQRDSAMYRCASSYWTKETQYFGPGTRLLVL.

The chain has TRBV19 and TRBJ1-2; no reliable D call. V lost 3 bases and J 8 bases, leaving 10 bases between the germline ends. Germline CDR1 reads LNHDA; CDR2 reads SQIVND (reference sequence). CDR3 length: 12 amino acids. This CDR3 reads CASSIRWYGYTF. The CDR3 DNA follows: TGTGCCAGTAGTATCAGGTGGTACGGCTACACCTTC.

The V gene is TRBV30, the J gene TRBJ2-1; TRBD2 might be the D (6 bases). The CDR3 extends over 13 amino acids. Germline V gene lookup returns CDR1 GTSNPN and CDR2 SVGIG (reference sequence). Between the trimmed V and J ends, which lost 3 bases and 5 bases, there was a span of 11 bases. The CDR3 DNA reads TGTGCCTGGAGCGCTAGCGAGCACAATGAGCAGTTCTTC. As protein: CAWSASEHNEQFF.

The CDR3 sequence: CASSELGTEYEQFF. CDR3 DNA: TGCGCCAGCAGTGAGTTGGGGACAGAGTATGAGCAGTTCTTC. The rearrangement links TRBV10-1 to TRBJ2-1; 7 bases fit TRBD1. CDR1 WNHNN and CDR2 SYGVQD come from the germline V gene (reference sequence). This CDR3 comprises 14 residues. V lost 1 base and J lost 8; bases outside the gene matches: 5.

The chain links TRBV29-1 to TRBJ2-2; D is undetermined. The CDR3 consists of 11 residues. The V gene lost 5 bases and the J gene lost 5 bases, with 6 bases spanning the gap. Germline V lookup: CDR1 SQVTM, CDR2 ANQGSEA. CDR3: CSVWATGELFF. The DNA of the CDR3 is TGCAGCGTTTGGGCTACCGGGGAGCTGTTTTTT.

This sequence joins TRBV9 and TRBJ1-1; D ambiguous. V was shortened by 4 bases and J by 2 bases, with 6 bases between the two germline ends. The germline V gene has CDR1 SGDLS and CDR2 YYNGEE. The CDR3 is 12 amino acids. The chain's CDR3 is CASSPINTEAFF. In nucleotides, the CDR3 is TGTGCCAGCAGCCCTATTAACACTGAAGCTTTCTTT.

This chain joins TRBV6-1 and TRBJ2-5; D is unclear. The germline V and J ends were trimmed by 5 bases and 2 bases, with 9 bases remaining between them. The CDR3 is 13 amino acids. The germline gives CDR1 MNHNS, CDR2 SASEGT. CDR3 protein: CASSYAEQETQYF. DNA of the CDR3: TGTGCCAGCAGTTATGCAGAACAAGAGACCCAGTACTTC.

The gene calls are TRBV11-2 and TRBJ2-5; the match to TRBD1 covers 11 bases. The J segment lost 5 bases and the V segment lost 6 bases, leaving 11 bases of the junction unmatched. The germline gives CDR1 SGHAT, CDR2 FQNNGV. The CDR3 loop spans 16 amino acids. The CDR3 DNA reads as TGTGCCAGCAGTCCTATACCGGGACAGGGGGGGGAGACCCAGTACTTC. Translation gives CASSPIPGQGGETQYF.

V usage is TRBV6-4 and J usage is TRBJ2-1; TRBD1 might be the D (8 bases). The CDR3 has 15 amino acids. Trimming took off 5 bases at V and 4 bases at J, with 15 bases between the two ends. Germline V CDR1 and CDR2: MRHNA, SNTAGT. The CDR3 nucleotides are TGTGCCAGCAGTAAGGACAGGGAGGGTTACAATGAGCAGTTCTTC. Protein product: CASSKDREGYNEQFF.

This chain joins TRBV6-5 and TRBJ2-1, with 11 bases fitting TRBD2. The V segment lost 2 bases and the J segment 9 bases; nucleotides outside the gene matches: 9. The CDR3 contains 16 residues. In germline, CDR1 is MNHEY, CDR2 SVGAGI. The CDR3 DNA sequence: TGTGCCAGCAGTTACCCTTCTAGCGGGGGGCCGGTTGAGCAGTTCTTC. This sequence encodes CASSYPSSGGPVEQFF.

CDR3 loop: CASSPGIVLGYTF. CDR3 DNA sequence: TGTGCCAGCAGTCCAGGGATTGTACTCGGCTACACCTTC. V and J are TRBV28 and TRBJ1-2, with D perhaps TRBD1 (5 bases). The V end lost 5 bases, the J end lost 8 bases, and 15 bases lay between the germline ends. CDR1 is MDHEN and CDR2 is SYDVKM in the germline V gene. CDR3 length equals 13 residues.

This clone has a single count. The chain couples TRBV14 to TRBJ2-3; D is uncertain. CDR1 and CDR2 from the germline V gene are SGHDN and FVKESK. V lost 1 base and J 6 bases, leaving 11 bases between the germline ends. The CDR3 contains 14 residues. CDR3: CASSQANSIDTQYF. CDR3 DNA sequence: TGTGCCAGCAGCCAAGCCAATAGCATTGATACGCAGTATTTT. The full variable domain, rest sourced from reference TRBV14 and TRBJ2-3, is EAGVTQFPSHSVIEKGQTVTLRCDPISGHDNLYWYRRVMGKEIKFLLHFVKESKQDESGMPNNRFLAERTGGTYSTLKVQPAELEDSGVYFCASSQANSIDTQYFGPGTRLTVL.

The chain carries TRBV29-1 and TRBJ2-7, with D tentatively TRBD2 (6 bases). The CDR3 loop spans 13 amino acids. Germline V gene lookup returns CDR1 SQVTM and CDR2 ANQGSEA. Trimming shortened V by 7 bases and J by 2 bases, and 15 bases separated the two germline ends. Here the CDR3 reads CSARSGGPYEQYF. The CDR3 DNA sequence: TGCAGCGCTAGATCCGGAGGGCCCTACGAGCAGTACTTC.

The chain joins TRBV11-2 to TRBJ2-3; TRBD2 agrees at 8 bases. Germline V lookup: CDR1 SGHAT, CDR2 FQNNGV. CDR3 size: 15 residues. J was trimmed by 5 bases and V by 5 bases; bases with no gene match: 9. CDR3 region: CASSPTGTRGDTQYF. CDR3 coding DNA: TGTGCCAGCAGCCCAACCGGGACTAGGGGAGATACGCAGTATTTT.

This clone occurred a few times. The V and J genes are TRBV15 and TRBJ2-2, with unresolved D. This CDR3 region has 15 residues. Trimming removed 0 bases at V and 4 bases at J, with 9 bases between. The germline V gene encodes CDR1 LNHNV and CDR2 YYDKDF (reference sequence). CDR3 nucleotides: TGTGCCACCAGCAGAGATATAGCTGGCACCGGGGAGCTGTTTTTT. Translation gives CATSRDIAGTGELFF.

This chain connects TRBV4-3 to TRBJ1-1; D unclear. This CDR3 spans 16 amino acids. V dropped 3 bases and J dropped 3 bases, with 17 bases sitting between them. Germline CDR1 LGHNA, CDR2 YSLEER. The DNA for the CDR3 is TGCGCCAGCAGCCATGACCTTCGTGGTGGGGACACTGAAGCTTTCTTT. Encoded protein: CASSHDLRGGDTEAFF.

This chain uses TRBV13 with TRBJ1-3; the D is unclear. This CDR3 comprises 21 residues. Germline CDR1 and CDR2: PRHDT and FYEKMQ (reference sequence). Trimming left V 1 base short and J 2 bases short, with 27 bases between. As DNA, the CDR3 is TGTGCCAGCAGCTTAGATTTGATCCTCCCAGTCCCGGATGTTCCTGGAAACACCATATATTTT. This sequence encodes CASSLDLILPVPDVPGNTIYF.

The chain carries TRBV28 and TRBJ2-7; D may match TRBD1 or TRBD2 (5 bases each). V lost 2 bases and J 2 bases, leaving 13 bases between the germline ends. Germline CDR1 and CDR2: MDHEN and SYDVKM. The CDR3 has 15 amino acids. The CDR3 here is CASSLMAGTAYEQYF. CDR3 DNA: TGTGCCAGCAGTTTAATGGCAGGGACCGCCTACGAGCAGTACTTC.

The rearrangement joins TRBV7-9 to TRBJ2-5; the D gene is possibly TRBD2 (6 bases). The CDR3 has 13 residues. V gave up 3 bases and J gave up 3 bases, with 8 bases separating them. Germline CDR1 is SEHNR and CDR2 is FQNEAQ (reference sequence). CDR3 bases: TGTGCCAGCAGCTTTGCGGGGAAAGAGACCCAGTACTTC. This translates into CASSFAGKETQYF.

The V call is TRBV7-9, the J call TRBJ2-7, with 10 nucleotides matching TRBD2. V lost 5 bases, J lost 4 bases, and 5 bases stayed unmatched. The CDR3 sequence is 14 residues long. Germline assignment: CDR1 SEHNR and CDR2 FQNEAQ (reference sequence). This chain's CDR3 is CASSGRTSGYEQYF. For the CDR3, the DNA is TGTGCCAGCAGCGGAAGGACTAGCGGATACGAGCAGTACTTC.

The DNA for the CDR3 is TGTGCCAGCAGCGTAGAAGGGGGTGAGTGGTGGACAGATACGCAGTATTTT. This codes for CASSVEGGEWWTDTQYF. The chain uses TRBV9 and TRBJ2-3; tentative D call: TRBD1 (6 bases). This CDR3 spans 17 amino acids. The V and J ends lost 0 bases and 3 bases respectively, with 17 bases between them. Germline CDR1 reads SGDLS; CDR2 reads YYNGEE.

The chain has TRBV7-3 and TRBJ2-3, with 8 bases matching TRBD2. The CDR3 totals 17 residues. Germline V lookup: CDR1 SGHTA, CDR2 FQGTGA. Trimming cost V 1 base and J 3 bases; bases outside gene matches: 9. CDR3 loop: CASSLMEGSGVTDTQYF. In DNA, the CDR3 is TGTGCCAGCAGCTTAATGGAGGGTAGCGGGGTGACAGATACGCAGTATTTT.

CDR3 sequence reads: CASSLAPWETQYF. CDR3 DNA: TGTGCCAGCAGCTTAGCCCCTTGGGAGACCCAGTACTTC. The chain uses TRBV7-9 and TRBJ2-5; no clear D. V lost 0 bases, J lost 5 bases, and 7 bases lay in between. Germline values: CDR1 SEHNR, CDR2 FQNEAQ (reference sequence). This CDR3 region has 13 residues.

The chain recombines TRBV27 with TRBJ2-7, with D maybe TRBD1 (6 bases). V was trimmed by 3 bases and J by 5 bases, leaving 8 bases between them. This CDR3 is built from 12 residues. From germline, CDR1 is MNHEY and CDR2 SMNVEV (reference sequence). The DNA of the CDR3 is TGTGCCAGCAGTTTCGAGGGGGACGAGCAGTACTTC. Residues: CASSFEGDEQYF.

This chain connects TRBV7-3 to TRBJ2-1, with D maybe TRBD2 (6 bases). The CDR3 consists of 17 residues. Germline lookup yields CDR1 SGHTA and CDR2 FQGTGA. V was pared by 5 bases and J by 5 bases, with 22 bases between. The CDR3 protein is CASSPLGRDGGDNEQFF. The CDR3 coding sequence is TGTGCCAGCAGCCCTCTCGGGCGGGACGGCGGGGACAATGAGCAGTTCTTC.

This rearrangement joins TRBV5-4 to TRBJ1-1; no clear D gene. V was cut by 1 base and J by 6 bases, with 10 bases left in between. Germline-derived CDR1 and CDR2 are SGHNT and YYREEE (reference sequence). The CDR3 contains 13 residues. The CDR3 DNA reads TGTGCCAGCAGCTTGCCCGACAACCCTGAAGCTTTCTTT. Translation: CASSLPDNPEAFF. The complete variable domain, with remaining parts taken from reference TRBV5-4 and TRBJ1-1, reads ETGVTQSPTHLIKTRGQQVTLRCSSQSGHNTVSWYQQALGQGPQFIFQYYREEENGRGNFPPRFSGLQFPNYSSELNVNALELDDSALYLCASSLPDNPEAFFGQGTRLTVV.